This T cell receptor (beta chain) derives from a study of cytomegalovirus exposure and HLA in healthy donors. General study points: A later analysis linked a missense DCLRE1C variant to TCR beta V- and J-gene trimming. An assumption of roughly uniform sequencing depth across donors underlay the presence/absence analyses.

This PCR relied on a set of 60 Vbeta primers and 13 Jbeta primers. Profiled with immunoSEQ multiplex PCR; TCRdb holds only in-frame clones, not every one. The data contain 40,000 to 55,000 clones, 73% of them singletons. Germline loops: CDR1 SGHVS, CDR2 FNYEAQ. V was pared by 5 bases and J by 4 bases, with 5 bases of the junction left unmatched. This CDR3 spans 14 amino acids. Only one count was recorded for this clone. Its antigen is currently unknown. The receptor comes from a man younger than 30 in good health and CMV-seronegative. Specimen: PBMCs. The chain has TRBV7-6 and TRBJ1-5; TRBD1 agrees at 7 bases. DNA for the CDR3: TGTGCCAGCAGCGAACAGGGGCTGAATCAGCCCCAGCATTTT. This codes for CASSEQGLNQPQHF.